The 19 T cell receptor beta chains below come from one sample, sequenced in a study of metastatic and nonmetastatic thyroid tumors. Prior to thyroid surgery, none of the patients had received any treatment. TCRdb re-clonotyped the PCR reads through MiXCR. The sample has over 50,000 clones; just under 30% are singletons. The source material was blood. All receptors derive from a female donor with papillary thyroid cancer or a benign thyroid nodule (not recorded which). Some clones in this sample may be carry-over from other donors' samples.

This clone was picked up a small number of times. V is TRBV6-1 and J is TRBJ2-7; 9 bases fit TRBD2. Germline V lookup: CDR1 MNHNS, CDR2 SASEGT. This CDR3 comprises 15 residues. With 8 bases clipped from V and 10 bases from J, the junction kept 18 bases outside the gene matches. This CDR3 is CASGAGGPPSNGQYF. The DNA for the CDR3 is TGTGCCAGCGGGGCGGGAGGGCCCCCCTCAAACGGCCAGTACTTC.

The CDR3 reads CATSRDRQETQYF. CDR3 nucleotides: TGTGCCACCAGCAGAGACAGGCAAGAGACCCAGTACTTC. The V call is TRBV15, the J call TRBJ2-5; no clear D. The V gene lost 0 bases and the J gene lost 2 bases, with 4 bases spanning the gap. Germline values: CDR1 LNHNV, CDR2 YYDKDF (reference sequence). This CDR3 spans 13 amino acids.

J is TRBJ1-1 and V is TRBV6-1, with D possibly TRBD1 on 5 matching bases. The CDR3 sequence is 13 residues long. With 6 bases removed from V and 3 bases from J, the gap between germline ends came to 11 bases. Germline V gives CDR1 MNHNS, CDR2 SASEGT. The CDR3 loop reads CASSLAGDTEAFF. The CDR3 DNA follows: TGTGCCAGCAGCCTCGCGGGGGACACTGAAGCTTTCTTT.

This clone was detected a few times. The CDR3 protein is CASSRAAGGELFF. CDR3 sequence (DNA): TGTGCCAGCAGTCGAGCCGCGGGCGGGGAGCTGTTTTTT. The chain links TRBV6-2 or TRBV6-3 to TRBJ2-2, with a weak D call TRBD2 (5 bases). The V gene lost 5 bases and the J gene lost 7 bases, with 11 bases spanning the gap. This CDR3 contains 13 residues. Germline assignment: CDR1 MNHEY and CDR2 SVGEGT.

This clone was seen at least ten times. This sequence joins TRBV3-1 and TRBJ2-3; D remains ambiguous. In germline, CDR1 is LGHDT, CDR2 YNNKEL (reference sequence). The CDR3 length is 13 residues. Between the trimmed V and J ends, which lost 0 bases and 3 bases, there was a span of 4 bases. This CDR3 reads CASSQELTDTQYF. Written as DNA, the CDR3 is TGTGCCAGCAGCCAAGAATTGACAGATACGCAGTATTTT.

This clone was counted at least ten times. CDR3 coding DNA: TGTGCCTGGACGAGAGTACCAACTAATGAAAAACTGTTTTTT. Amino acid sequence: CAWTRVPTNEKLFF. V gene TRBV30 combines with J gene TRBJ1-4; D ambiguous. Looked up from germline, CDR1 is GTSNPN and CDR2 is SVGIG (reference sequence). This CDR3 is 14 amino acids long. V lost 4 bases to trimming and J lost 0 bases, with 9 bases between them.

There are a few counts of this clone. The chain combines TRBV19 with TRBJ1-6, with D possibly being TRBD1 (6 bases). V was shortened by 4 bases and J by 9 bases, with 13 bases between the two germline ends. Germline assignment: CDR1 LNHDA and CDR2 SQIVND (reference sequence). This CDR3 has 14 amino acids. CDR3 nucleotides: TGTGCCAGTAGTAGATCAGGGGAGCGTTCACCCCTCCACTTT. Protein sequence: CASSRSGERSPLHF.

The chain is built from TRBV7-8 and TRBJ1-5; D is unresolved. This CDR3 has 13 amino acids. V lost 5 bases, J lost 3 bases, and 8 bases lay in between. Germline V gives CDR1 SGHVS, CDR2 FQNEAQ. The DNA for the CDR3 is TGTGCCAGCAGCGGCAGCTTCAATCAGCCCCAGCATTTT. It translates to CASSGSFNQPQHF.

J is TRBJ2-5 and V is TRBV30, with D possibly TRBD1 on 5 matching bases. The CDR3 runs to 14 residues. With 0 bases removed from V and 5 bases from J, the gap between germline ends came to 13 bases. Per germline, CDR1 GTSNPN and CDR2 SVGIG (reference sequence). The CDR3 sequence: CAWSVGHPGETQYF. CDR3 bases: TGTGCCTGGAGTGTAGGACACCCCGGGGAGACCCAGTACTTC.

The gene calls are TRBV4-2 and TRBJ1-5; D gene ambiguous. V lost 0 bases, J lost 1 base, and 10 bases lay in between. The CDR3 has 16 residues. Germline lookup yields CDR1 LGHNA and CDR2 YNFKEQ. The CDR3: CASSQDYGQSNQPQHF. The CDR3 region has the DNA TGTGCCAGCAGCCAAGATTATGGGCAGAGCAATCAGCCCCAGCATTTT.

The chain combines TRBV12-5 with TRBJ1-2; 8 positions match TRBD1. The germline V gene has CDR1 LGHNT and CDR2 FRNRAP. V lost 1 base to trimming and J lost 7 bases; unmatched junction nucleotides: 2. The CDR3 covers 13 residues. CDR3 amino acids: CASGLGQGAGYTF. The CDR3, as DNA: TGTGCTAGTGGTTTGGGGCAGGGGGCTGGCTACACCTTC.

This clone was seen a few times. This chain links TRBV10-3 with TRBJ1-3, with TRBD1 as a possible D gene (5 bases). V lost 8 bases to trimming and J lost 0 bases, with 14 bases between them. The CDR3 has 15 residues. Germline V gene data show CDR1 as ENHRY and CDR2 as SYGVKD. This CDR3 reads CAIGGEMSSGNTIYF. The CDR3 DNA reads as TGTGCCATCGGGGGGGAAATGAGCTCTGGAAACACCATATATTTT.

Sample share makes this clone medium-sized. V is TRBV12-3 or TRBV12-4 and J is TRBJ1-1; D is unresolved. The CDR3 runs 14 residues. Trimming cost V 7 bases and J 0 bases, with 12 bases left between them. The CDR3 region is CASTSTGVNTEAFF. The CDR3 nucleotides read TGTGCCAGCACCTCAACCGGGGTGAACACTGAAGCTTTCTTT.

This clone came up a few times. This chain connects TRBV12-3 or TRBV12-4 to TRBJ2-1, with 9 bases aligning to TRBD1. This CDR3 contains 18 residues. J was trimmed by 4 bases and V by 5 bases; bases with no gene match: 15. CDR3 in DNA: TGTGCCAGCAGTCCTAGACCCACAGGGGGCGGAGAATACAATGAGCAGTTCTTC. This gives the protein CASSPRPTGGGEYNEQFF.

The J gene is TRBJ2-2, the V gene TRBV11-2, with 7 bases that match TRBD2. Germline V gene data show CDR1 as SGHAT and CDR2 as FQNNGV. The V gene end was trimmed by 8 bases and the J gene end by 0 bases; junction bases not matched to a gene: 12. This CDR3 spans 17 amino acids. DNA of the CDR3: TGTGCCAGCCGCCTCTGGGGGGGATTCGCGAACACCGGGGAGCTGTTTTTT. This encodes CASRLWGGFANTGELFF.

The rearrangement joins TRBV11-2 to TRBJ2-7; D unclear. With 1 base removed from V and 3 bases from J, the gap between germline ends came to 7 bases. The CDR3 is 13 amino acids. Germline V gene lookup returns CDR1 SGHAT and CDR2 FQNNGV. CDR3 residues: CASSLGPNYEQYF. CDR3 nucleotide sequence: TGTGCCAGCAGCTTAGGGCCAAACTACGAGCAGTACTTC.

This chain's CDR3 is CASSFFSGANVLTF. CDR3 in DNA: TGTGCCAGCAGCTTTTTTTCTGGGGCCAACGTCCTGACTTTC. V gene TRBV11-2 combines with J gene TRBJ2-6; D uncertain. The germline gives CDR1 SGHAT, CDR2 FQNNGV. CDR3 length: 14 residues. The V end lost 3 bases, the J end lost 1 base, and 4 bases lay between the germline ends.

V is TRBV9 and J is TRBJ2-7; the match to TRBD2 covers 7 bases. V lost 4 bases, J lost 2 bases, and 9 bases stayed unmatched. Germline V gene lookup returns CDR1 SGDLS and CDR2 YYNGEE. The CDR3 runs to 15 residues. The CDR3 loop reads CASSSGTGRAYEQYF. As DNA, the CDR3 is TGTGCCAGCAGCAGCGGGACGGGCCGGGCCTACGAGCAGTACTTC.

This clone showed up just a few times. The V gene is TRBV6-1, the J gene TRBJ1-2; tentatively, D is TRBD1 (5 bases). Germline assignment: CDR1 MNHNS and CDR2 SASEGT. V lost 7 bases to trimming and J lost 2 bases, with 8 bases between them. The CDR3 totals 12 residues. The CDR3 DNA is TGTGCCAGCAAGGCAGGGAACTATGGCTACACCTTC. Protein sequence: CASKAGNYGYTF.